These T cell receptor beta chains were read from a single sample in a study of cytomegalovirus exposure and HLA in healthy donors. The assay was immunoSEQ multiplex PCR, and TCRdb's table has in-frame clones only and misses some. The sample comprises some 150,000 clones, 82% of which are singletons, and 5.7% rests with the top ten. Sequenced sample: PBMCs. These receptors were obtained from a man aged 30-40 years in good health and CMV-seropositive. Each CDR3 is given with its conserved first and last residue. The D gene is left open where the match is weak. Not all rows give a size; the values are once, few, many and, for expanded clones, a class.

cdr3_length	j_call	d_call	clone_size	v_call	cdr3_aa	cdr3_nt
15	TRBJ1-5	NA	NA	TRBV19	CASSIDPRTEQPQHF	TGTGCCAGTAGTATAGATCCTCGAACTGAGCAGCCCCAGCATTTT
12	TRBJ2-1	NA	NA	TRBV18	CASSQGTNEQFF	TGTGCCAGCTCCCAGGGAACCAATGAGCAGTTCTTC
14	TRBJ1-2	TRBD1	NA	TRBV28	CASSGQGLNYGYTF	TGTGCCAGCTCCGGACAGGGGCTCAACTATGGCTACACCTTC
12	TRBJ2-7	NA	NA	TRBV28	CASSLSGNQQYF	TGTGCCAGCAGTTTATCGGGAAATCAGCAGTACTTC
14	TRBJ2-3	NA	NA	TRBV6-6	CASSYASEADTQYF	TGTGCCAGCAGTTACGCCAGTGAGGCAGATACGCAGTATTTT
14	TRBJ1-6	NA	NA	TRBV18	CASSPGKNNSPLHF	TGTGCCAGCTCCCCGGGGAAAAATAATTCACCCCTCCACTTT
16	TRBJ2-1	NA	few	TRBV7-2	CASSPGQLRAYNEQFF	TGTGCCAGCAGCCCTGGACAGTTACGCGCCTACAATGAGCAGTTCTTC
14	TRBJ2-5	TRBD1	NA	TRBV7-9	CASRLRGPEETQYF	TGTGCCAGCCGGCTAAGGGGGCCCGAGGAGACCCAGTACTTC
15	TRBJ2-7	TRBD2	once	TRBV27	CASSQTSGLTYEQYF	TGTGCCAGCAGTCAGACTAGCGGGCTAACCTACGAGCAGTACTTC
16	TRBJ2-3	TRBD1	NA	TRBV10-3	CAISDPGQGGTDTQYF	TGTGCCATCAGTGATCCCGGACAGGGTGGGACAGATACGCAGTATTTT
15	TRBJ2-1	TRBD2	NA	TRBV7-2	CASSPQRGGRNEQFF	TGTGCCAGCAGCCCGCAGCGGGGGGGCCGAAATGAGCAGTTCTTC
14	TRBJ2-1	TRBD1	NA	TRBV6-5	CASNQGTVNNEQFF	TGTGCCAGCAACCAAGGGACAGTAAACAATGAGCAGTTCTTC
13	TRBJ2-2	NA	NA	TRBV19	CASREQGAGELFF	TGTGCCAGTAGGGAACAGGGTGCCGGGGAGCTGTTTTTT
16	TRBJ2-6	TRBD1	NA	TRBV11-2	CASSSGGGEGANVLTF	TGTGCCAGCAGCTCAGGGGGCGGGGAAGGGGCCAACGTCCTGACTTTC
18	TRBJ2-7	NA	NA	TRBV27	CASSFSGLIRDSSYEQYF	TGTGCCAGCAGTTTCTCGGGTTTGATCCGGGACTCCTCCTACGAGCAGTACTTC
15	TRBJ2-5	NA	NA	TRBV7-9	CASSPWAGNQETQYF	TGTGCCAGCAGCCCATGGGCAGGGAACCAAGAGACCCAGTACTTC
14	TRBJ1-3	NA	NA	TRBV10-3	CAISATGNGNTIYF	TGTGCCATCAGTGCCACAGGGAACGGAAACACCATATATTTT
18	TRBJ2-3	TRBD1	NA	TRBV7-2	CASSLVHFYRGEGDTQYF	TGTGCCAGCAGCTTAGTCCACTTCTACAGGGGAGAAGGGGATACGCAGTATTTT
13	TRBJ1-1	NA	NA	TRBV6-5	CASSRTGNTEAFF	TGTGCCAGCAGCCGAACAGGGAACACTGAAGCTTTCTTT
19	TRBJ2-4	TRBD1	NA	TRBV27	CASSSSSLTGGGIRNIQYF	TGTGCCAGCAGCTCGAGTAGTTTAACAGGGGGAGGAATAAGAAACATTCAGTACTTC
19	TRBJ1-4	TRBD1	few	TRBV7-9	CASSFGPGQGATANEKLFF	TGTGCCAGCAGCTTCGGCCCGGGACAGGGGGCTACGGCCAACGAAAAACTGTTTTTT
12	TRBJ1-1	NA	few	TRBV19	CASSDSKTEAFF	TGTGCCAGTAGTGACAGCAAAACTGAAGCTTTCTTT
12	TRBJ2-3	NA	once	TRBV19	CASRQSGDTQYF	TGTGCCAGTCGACAAAGCGGTGATACGCAGTATTTT
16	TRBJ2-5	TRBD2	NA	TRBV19	CASSLTSGASKVTQYF	TGTGCCAGTAGTCTAACTAGCGGGGCTAGCAAGGTGACCCAGTACTTC
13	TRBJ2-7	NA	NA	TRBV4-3	CASSQDPGIEQYF	TGCGCCAGCAGCCAAGATCCCGGGATCGAGCAGTACTTC
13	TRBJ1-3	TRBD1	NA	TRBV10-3	CATTDRAHFTIYF	TGTGCCACCACGGACAGGGCTCACTTCACCATATATTTT
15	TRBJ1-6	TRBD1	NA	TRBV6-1	CASSARTGSESPLHF	TGTGCCAGCAGTGCCCGGACAGGATCGGAATCACCCCTCCACTTT
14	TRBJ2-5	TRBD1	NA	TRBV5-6	CASSLGSGGETQYF	TGTGCCAGCAGCTTGGGCTCAGGGGGTGAGACCCAGTACTTC
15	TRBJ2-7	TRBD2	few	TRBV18	CASLPASGGLTEQYF	TGTGCCAGCCTTCCTGCTAGCGGGGGGTTAACCGAGCAGTACTTC
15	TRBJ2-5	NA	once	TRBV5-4	CASSLLSRAQETQYF	TGTGCCAGCAGCTTGTTGTCCAGGGCCCAAGAGACCCAGTACTTC
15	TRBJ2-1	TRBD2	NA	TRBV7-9	CASSRTSGSYNEQFF	TGTGCCAGCAGCCGGACTAGCGGGAGTTACAATGAGCAGTTCTTC
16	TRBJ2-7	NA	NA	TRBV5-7	CASSPAPGFLSYEQYF	TGTGCCAGCAGCCCAGCCCCGGGTTTCCTATCCTACGAGCAGTACTTC